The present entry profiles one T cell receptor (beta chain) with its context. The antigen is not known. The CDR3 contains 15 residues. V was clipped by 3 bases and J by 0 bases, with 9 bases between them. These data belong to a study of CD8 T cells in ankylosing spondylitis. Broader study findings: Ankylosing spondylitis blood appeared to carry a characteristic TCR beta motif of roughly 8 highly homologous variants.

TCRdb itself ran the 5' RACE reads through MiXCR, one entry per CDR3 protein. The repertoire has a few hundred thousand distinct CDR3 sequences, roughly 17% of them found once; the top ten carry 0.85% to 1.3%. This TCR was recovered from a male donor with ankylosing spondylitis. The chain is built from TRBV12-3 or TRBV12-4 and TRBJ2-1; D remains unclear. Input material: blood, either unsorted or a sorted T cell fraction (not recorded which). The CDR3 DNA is TGTGCCAGCAGTTTGAGGTCCCGCTCCTACAATGAGCAGTTCTTC. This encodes CASSLRSRSYNEQFF.